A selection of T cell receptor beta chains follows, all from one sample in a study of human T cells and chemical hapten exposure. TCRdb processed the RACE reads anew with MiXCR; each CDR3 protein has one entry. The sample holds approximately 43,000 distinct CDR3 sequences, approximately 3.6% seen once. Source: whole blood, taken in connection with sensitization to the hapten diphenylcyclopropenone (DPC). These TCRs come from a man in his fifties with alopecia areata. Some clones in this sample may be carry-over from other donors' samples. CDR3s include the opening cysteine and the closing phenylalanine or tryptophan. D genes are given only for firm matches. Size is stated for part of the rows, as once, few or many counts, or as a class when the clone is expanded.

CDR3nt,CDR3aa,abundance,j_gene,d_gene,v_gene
TGTGCCAGCAGCGTAGCGGAGGGAGGGGACAATGAGCAGTTCTTC,CASSVAEGGDNEQFF,many,TRBJ2-1,TRBD2,TRBV9
TGCGCCAGCAGCCAGGGACCACGGGCAGATACGCAGTATTTT,CASSQGPRADTQYF,many,TRBJ2-3,NA,TRBV5-1
TGCAGTGCTGGGACAGCAAAATATAGCAATCAGCCCCAGCATTTT,CSAGTAKYSNQPQHF,many,TRBJ1-5,TRBD1,TRBV20-1
TGTGCCAGCAGTTTACACTATGGCTACACCTTC,CASSLHYGYTF,many,TRBJ1-2,NA,TRBV6-1
TGCGCCAGCTGGCGAGCGGGACAGGGACTTGAGGACTCTGGGGCCAACGTCCTGACTTTC,CASWRAGQGLEDSGANVLTF,many,TRBJ2-6,TRBD1,TRBV23-1
TGTGCCAGCAGCTTTGGGGCCGGTGAGCAGTTCTTC,CASSFGAGEQFF,many,TRBJ2-1,NA,TRBV11-1
TGTGCCAGCAGGACCCAGGGTTTCGCTGAAGCTTTCTTT,CASRTQGFAEAFF,NA,TRBJ1-1,NA,TRBV2
TGTGCCAGCAGTTCAGGAGACAGAACCTACGAGCAGTACTTC,CASSSGDRTYEQYF,many,TRBJ2-7,NA,TRBV12-3/TRBV12-4
TGCAGCGCCGTGGGCCCCTACAATGAGCAGTTCTTC,CSAVGPYNEQFF,many,TRBJ2-1,NA,TRBV29-1
TGTGCCAGCAGCCAAGATCCGGGACTAGAGTACTTC,CASSQDPGLEYF,many,TRBJ2-5,TRBD2,TRBV3-1
TGTGCCAGCAGCTTAGGGTCTTCCGGGACAGGCAACACAGATACGCAGTATTTT,CASSLGSSGTGNTDTQYF,many,TRBJ2-3,TRBD1,TRBV11-2
TGCAGCGTGGCCGCTAATCACCAAGAGACCCAGTACTTC,CSVAANHQETQYF,many,TRBJ2-5,NA,TRBV29-1
TGTGCCAGCAACGGGGGGGGTAGCGGGAGGGCCAGTTACGAGCAGTACTTC,CASNGGGSGRASYEQYF,NA,TRBJ2-7,TRBD2,TRBV6-5
TGTGCCAGCAGTCCGGACAGGGGAAAGTACAATGAGCAGTTCTTC,CASSPDRGKYNEQFF,many,TRBJ2-1,TRBD1,TRBV27
TGTGCCAGCAGTTCGACAGGGAGGCCCCCCACAGATACGCAGTATTTT,CASSSTGRPPTDTQYF,many,TRBJ2-3,NA,TRBV28
TGTGCCAGCAGCGTAAGGACCGCGAGTAATTCACCCCTCCACTTT,CASSVRTASNSPLHF,few,TRBJ1-6,NA,TRBV7-2
TGTGCTAGCAGCTTAGAGGTCAGGGCCTCCTACAATGAGCAGTTCTTC,CASSLEVRASYNEQFF,many,TRBJ2-1,NA,TRBV7-7
TGTGCCAGCGCACCCCCCAAGGATACGCAGTATTTT,CASAPPKDTQYF,many,TRBJ2-3,NA,TRBV28
TGTGCCAGCAGGACTAGCGGGATGAGCTCCTACAATGAGCAGTTCTTC,CASRTSGMSSYNEQFF,many,TRBJ2-1,TRBD2,TRBV28
TGCAGCGTTGAAGTCGCCGGTTACGAGCAGTACTTC,CSVEVAGYEQYF,many,TRBJ2-7,NA,TRBV29-1
TGTGCCAGCAGAAACCGACAGGGCAGAGAAAAACTGTTTTTT,CASRNRQGREKLFF,many,TRBJ1-4,TRBD1,TRBV6-6
TGTGCCAGCAGTTTTAGGGGTACTGGAAACACCATATATTTT,CASSFRGTGNTIYF,many,TRBJ1-3,NA,TRBV12-3/TRBV12-4